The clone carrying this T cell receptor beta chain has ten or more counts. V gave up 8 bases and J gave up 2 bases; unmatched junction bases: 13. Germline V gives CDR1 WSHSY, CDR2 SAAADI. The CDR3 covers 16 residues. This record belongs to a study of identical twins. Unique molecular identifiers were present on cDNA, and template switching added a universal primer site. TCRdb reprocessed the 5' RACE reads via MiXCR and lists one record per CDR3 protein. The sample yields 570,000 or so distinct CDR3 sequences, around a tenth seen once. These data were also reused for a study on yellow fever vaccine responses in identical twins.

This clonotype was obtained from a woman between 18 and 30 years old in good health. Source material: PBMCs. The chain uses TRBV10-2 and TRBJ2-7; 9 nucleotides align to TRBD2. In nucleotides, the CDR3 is TGCGCCAGCGGGGGTCTTAGCGGGAGTGTAACCTACGAGCAGTACTTC. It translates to CASGGLSGSVTYEQYF.